The next 18 T cell receptor beta chains were all read from a single sample in a study of blood T cell repertoires in COVID-19. Some clones are missing from TCRdb's copy, which holds only in-frame ones; the method was immunoSEQ multiplex PCR. The sample lists about 270,000 clones, about 88% occurring once. The sequencing input was PBMCs or T cells enriched from blood (not recorded which). Receptor source: a woman aged 50 to 60 who had recovered from COVID-19.

The chain has TRBV5-4 and TRBJ1-1, with a possible D match to TRBD1 (6 bases). This CDR3 has 14 residues. Between the trimmed V and J ends, which lost 5 bases and 5 bases, there was a span of 16 bases. From germline, CDR1 is SGHNT and CDR2 YYREEE (reference sequence). The CDR3 nucleotides read TGTGCCAGCAGGAAACAGGGAGGGAGGACTGAAGCTTTCTTT. Translating it yields CASRKQGGRTEAFF.

This clone was seen once. J is TRBJ2-3 and V is TRBV11-1; 7 bases match TRBD1. Germline-derived CDR1 and CDR2 are SGHAT and FQDESV (reference sequence). Trimming at V came to 5 bases and at J to 6 bases, leaving 11 bases not matched to a gene. The CDR3 is 15 residues long. The CDR3 bases are TGTGCCAGCAGCGCCCAACTTACAGGGGTGGATACGCAGTATTTT. Translation: CASSAQLTGVDTQYF. Full variable domain (rest looked up from reference TRBV11-1 and TRBJ2-3): EAEVAQSPRYKITEKSQAVAFWCDPISGHATLYWYRQILGQGPELLVQFQDESVVDDSQLPKDRFSAERLKGVDSTLKIQPAELGDSAMYLCASSAQLTGVDTQYFGPGTRLTVL.

This rearrangement joins TRBV19 to TRBJ1-1, with unresolved D. The CDR3 is made up of 18 amino acids. The V end lost 3 bases, the J end lost 4 bases, and 24 bases lay between the germline ends. Germline V gene sequence: CDR1 LNHDA, CDR2 SQIVND (reference sequence). CDR3: CASSMGVWREREGTEAFF. CDR3 coding DNA: TGTGCCAGTAGTATGGGCGTTTGGAGGGAACGAGAGGGCACTGAAGCTTTCTTT.

This clone was observed a single time. The V and J genes are TRBV2 and TRBJ2-2; 8 nucleotides line up with TRBD1. CDR3 length: 15 amino acids. CDR1 and CDR2 (germline): SNHLY, FYNNEI. Trimming removed 9 bases from V and 4 bases from J; junction bases left unmatched: 10. The CDR3 coding sequence is TGTGCCAGTTCGACAGGGGCGGAGGGCACCGGGGAGCTGTTTTTT. Protein: CASSTGAEGTGELFF.

This rearrangement joins TRBV7-8 to TRBJ2-1; D uncertain. This CDR3 region has 11 residues. Germline V CDR1 and CDR2: SGHVS, FQNEAQ. Trimming took 4 bases from V and 6 from J, leaving 4 bases between them. The chain's CDR3 is CASSYINEQFF. The CDR3 region has the DNA TGTGCCAGCAGCTACATCAATGAGCAGTTCTTC.

This clone was observed once. The chain recombines TRBV7-9 with TRBJ2-1; D remains ambiguous. CDR1 SEHNR and CDR2 FQNEAQ come from the germline V gene (reference sequence). Between the trimmed V and J ends, which lost 6 bases and 2 bases, there was a span of 14 bases. The CDR3 loop spans 15 amino acids. CDR3 sequence: CASSSSRITYNEQFF. CDR3 coding DNA: TGTGCCAGCAGTTCAAGCCGAATCACCTACAATGAGCAGTTCTTC. Full variable domain (missing parts from reference TRBV7-9 and TRBJ2-1): DTGVSQNPRHKITKRGQNVTFRCDPISEHNRLYWYRQTLGQGPEFLTYFQNEAQLEKSRLLSDRFSAERPKGSFSTLEIQRTEQGDSAMYLCASSSSRITYNEQFFGPGTRLTVL.

The rearrangement joins TRBV13 to TRBJ2-7; D possibly corresponds to TRBD2 (5 bases). Germline V gives CDR1 PRHDT, CDR2 FYEKMQ (reference sequence). There are 16 residues in the CDR3. The ends were cut back, 1 base at V and 1 base at J, with 14 bases in the middle. The CDR3 region has the DNA TGTGCCAGCAGCTTAGCGTCGGCTAGCTGGTCCTACGAGCAGTACTTC. It yields the protein CASSLASASWSYEQYF.

The V gene is TRBV9, the J gene TRBJ1-3, with 7 bases identical to TRBD1. The CDR3 loop spans 15 amino acids. Unmatched junction bases numbered 3, after V lost 3 bases and J lost 0 bases. Germline V gene lookup returns CDR1 SGDLS and CDR2 YYNGEE. CDR3 amino acids: CASSARQGSGNTIYF. The CDR3 nucleotides are TGTGCCAGCAGCGCGCGACAGGGCTCTGGAAACACCATATATTTT.

The chain couples TRBV20-1 to TRBJ2-1; D gene uncertain. V shed 3 bases and J shed 0 bases, with 15 bases lying between them. The CDR3 consists of 16 residues. In germline, CDR1 is DFQATT, CDR2 SNEGSKA (reference sequence). The CDR3 DNA is TGCAGTGCTAGTATGTTTAGCACACGCTCCTACAATGAGCAGTTCTTC. It translates to CSASMFSTRSYNEQFF.

The chain uses TRBV4-3 and TRBJ2-7; 10 bases map to TRBD2. Germline lookup yields CDR1 LGHNA and CDR2 YSLEER. The CDR3 is made up of 15 amino acids. V was pared by 4 bases and J by 0 bases, with 3 bases of the junction left unmatched. CDR3 bases: TGCGCCAGCAGCCGTAGCGGGAGGACCTCCTACGAGCAGTACTTC. Protein: CASSRSGRTSYEQYF.

The chain recombines TRBV2 with TRBJ1-1; 7 bases fit TRBD1. The CDR3 loop spans 15 amino acids. Losses at the gene ends were 2 bases for V and 4 bases for J; bases not matched to a gene: 7. The germline CDR1 and CDR2 sequences are SNHLY and FYNNEI. This chain's CDR3 is CASSEISAGGTEAFF. CDR3 DNA: TGTGCCAGCAGTGAAATCAGCGCAGGGGGCACTGAAGCTTTCTTT.

V usage is TRBV10-3 and J usage is TRBJ2-1, with 11 bases that match TRBD2. This CDR3 has 14 amino acids. Trimming took 6 bases from V and 5 from J; bases not matched to a gene: 3. In germline, CDR1 is ENHRY, CDR2 SYGVKD. CDR3 nucleotide sequence: TGTGCCATCAGGGCACTAGCGGGAGACAATGAGCAGTTCTTC. Translating gives CAIRALAGDNEQFF.

The chain recombines TRBV7-9 with TRBJ2-7; 10 bases map to TRBD1. CDR3 size: 15 residues. The germline gives CDR1 SEHNR, CDR2 FQNEAQ (reference sequence). The J segment lost 4 bases and the V segment lost 4 bases, leaving 7 bases of the junction unmatched. The CDR3 sequence is CASSSPDRGEYEQYF. The CDR3 DNA sequence: TGTGCCAGCAGCTCCCCGGACAGGGGGGAGTACGAGCAGTACTTC.

The chain combines TRBV9 with TRBJ2-1, with TRBD2 identical over 7 bases. Germline V gene data show CDR1 as SGDLS and CDR2 as YYNGEE. CDR3 length: 14 amino acids. J gave up 4 bases and V 4 bases, and 5 bases lay outside the gene matches. DNA for the CDR3: TGTGCCAGCAGCCCTGGGACTACTTACAATGAGCAGTTCTTC. Its protein product is CASSPGTTYNEQFF.

The chain has TRBV18 and TRBJ2-2, with a possible D match to TRBD2 (6 bases). Trimming removed 4 bases at V and 3 bases at J, with 15 bases between. The germline V gene encodes CDR1 KGHSH and CDR2 LQKENI. CDR3 length: 16 residues. The CDR3 coding sequence is TGTGCCAGCTCACGTCGGAGTTCGGGGGACACCGGGGAGCTGTTTTTT. Its protein is CASSRRSSGDTGELFF.

The chain is built from TRBV11-2 and TRBJ2-1, with 10 bases identical to TRBD2. The CDR3 has 16 amino acids. Germline lookup yields CDR1 SGHAT and CDR2 FQNNGV. The V and J ends lost 0 bases and 6 bases, in that order; junction bases with no gene match: 5. CDR3 nucleotides: TGTGCCAGCAGCTTAGATTGGGCTAGCGGGGGCAATGAGCAGTTCTTC. This gives the protein CASSLDWASGGNEQFF.

V is TRBV7-2 and J is TRBJ2-7; perhaps TRBD2 as D (5 bases). The CDR3 runs 17 residues. V lost 2 bases, J lost 0 bases, and 17 bases lay in between. Per the germline V gene, CDR1 is SGHTA and CDR2 is FQGNSA. The CDR3 region is CASSLFVRTPISYEQYF. Written as DNA, the CDR3 is TGTGCCAGCAGCTTATTTGTTCGGACTCCTATCTCCTACGAGCAGTACTTC.

This chain links TRBV7-9 with TRBJ2-7; D is possibly TRBD1 (6 bases). CDR1 is SEHNR and CDR2 is FQNEAQ in the germline V gene (reference sequence). This CDR3 has 14 amino acids. V lost 4 bases and J 0 bases, leaving 10 bases between the germline ends. The CDR3 reads CASSSGTSSYEQYF. The CDR3 region has the DNA TGTGCCAGCAGCTCCGGGACAAGCTCCTACGAGCAGTACTTC.